A single sample is the source of the 28 T cell receptor beta chains below, sequenced in a study of graft-versus-host responses after intestinal transplantation. The data were produced by immunoSEQ multiplex PCR, yet TCRdb's version contains in-frame clones alone and is incomplete. Of some 13,000 clones listed, more than 35% were seen once; the top ten hold 0.85% to 1.3%. The starting material was alloreactive CD4+ T cells from a mixed lymphocyte reaction culture, obtained before intestinal transplant. Documented subset: CFSE-low proliferating T cells sorted from roughly 6-day pre-transplant mixed lymphocyte reaction (GvH or HvG direction). These TCRs come from a human patient who received an intestinal transplant.

The chain couples TRBV18 to TRBJ2-5; 8 bases are a match to TRBD1. V gave up 2 bases and J gave up 1 base; unmatched junction bases: 3. CDR1 is KGHSH and CDR2 is LQKENI in the germline V gene. The CDR3 has 15 residues. CDR3 protein: CASSPRTGIQETQYF. The CDR3 coding sequence is TGTGCCAGCTCACCAAGGACAGGGATCCAAGAGACCCAGTACTTC.

Only a few counts were recorded for this clone. The chain employs TRBV5-1 and TRBJ1-1; 7 positions agree with TRBD1. With V trimmed by 2 bases and J by 6 bases, 10 bases remained unmatched. Germline V gene data show CDR1 as SGHRS and CDR2 as YFSETQ. This CDR3 comprises 15 residues. The CDR3 loop reads CASSFWSEGAPEAFF. In DNA, the CDR3 is TGCGCCAGCAGCTTTTGGTCTGAGGGGGCCCCTGAAGCTTTCTTT.

This chain links TRBV9 with TRBJ2-3, with a possible D match to TRBD1 (6 bases). CDR1 and CDR2 from the germline V gene are SGDLS and YYNGEE. There are 14 residues in the CDR3. Trimming took off 3 bases at V and 3 bases at J, with 11 bases between the two ends. The CDR3 is CASSDRVGTDTQYF. The CDR3 region has the DNA TGTGCCAGCAGCGACAGGGTTGGGACAGATACGCAGTATTTT.

The chain links TRBV5-1 to TRBJ2-7; 10 nucleotides align to TRBD1. The J call could be wrong; TRBJ2-5 is a better fit for the DNA end. Germline V CDR1 and CDR2: SGHRS, YFSETQ. This CDR3 has 16 amino acids. CDR3 DNA sequence: TGCGCCAGCAGCTTACTCCGGGACAGGGGATCGGAGACCCAGTACTTC. It encodes CASSLLRDRGSETQYF.

The V gene is TRBV4-3, the J gene TRBJ2-4; 8 nucleotides align to TRBD2. Trimming at V came to 0 bases and at J to 3 bases, leaving 7 bases not matched to a gene. This CDR3 spans 17 amino acids. The germline V gene has CDR1 LGHNA and CDR2 YSLEER. The CDR3 sequence: CASSQDGGGGSKNIQYF. The CDR3 region has the DNA TGCGCCAGCAGCCAAGATGGGGGCGGGGGGAGCAAAAACATTCAGTACTTC.

This clone was picked up a small number of times. This chain joins TRBV4-3 and TRBJ1-3; 7 nucleotides agree with TRBD1. This CDR3 region has 19 residues. V shed 1 base and J 0 bases; nucleotides not matched to a gene: 12. Germline CDR1 reads LGHNA; CDR2 reads YSLEER. As DNA, the CDR3 is TGCGCCAGCAGCCAAGTCCTTAGGAGAGGACAGGTCTCTGGAAACACCATATATTTT. Translated, it gives CASSQVLRRGQVSGNTIYF.

This chain links TRBV29-1 with TRBJ1-2; D gene ambiguous. V lost 4 bases to trimming and J lost 4 bases, with 4 bases between them. This CDR3 spans 10 amino acids. Per germline, CDR1 SQVTM and CDR2 ANQGSEA. CDR3: CSVASYGYTF. CDR3 DNA: TGCAGCGTTGCCTCCTATGGCTACACCTTC.

The chain joins TRBV5-1 to TRBJ1-2, with TRBD1 matching 7 bases. Germline CDR1 SGHRS, CDR2 YFSETQ. This CDR3 region has 16 residues. V lost 4 bases to trimming and J lost 4 bases; unmatched junction nucleotides: 13. This CDR3 reads CASSHTGAGGFYGYTF. The CDR3 DNA follows: TGCGCCAGCAGCCACACAGGGGCCGGAGGGTTCTATGGCTACACCTTC.

The CDR3 DNA reads TGTGCCTGGAGACAGGGGGCGGTCGCCGGGGAGCTGTTTTTT. Translated: CAWRQGAVAGELFF. The rearrangement joins TRBV30 to TRBJ2-2; 9 bases line up with TRBD1. J gave up 6 bases and V 3 bases, and 5 bases lay outside the gene matches. The germline gives CDR1 GTSNPN, CDR2 SVGIG (reference sequence). The CDR3 consists of 14 residues.

The chain links TRBV4-1 to TRBJ1-6; 9 bases fit TRBD1. The junction had 1 base not matched to a gene; V was cut back by 4 bases and J by 3 bases. Germline assignment: CDR1 MGHRA and CDR2 YSYEKL. The CDR3 extends over 15 amino acids. CDR3 amino acids: CASSPTGGYNSPLHF. Here the CDR3 DNA reads TGCGCCAGCAGCCCGACAGGGGGCTATAATTCACCCCTCCACTTT.

This clone was seen only a few times. This chain connects TRBV5-1 to TRBJ2-3; 12 positions match TRBD1. Germline V gene data show CDR1 as SGHRS and CDR2 as YFSETQ. The CDR3 has 15 residues. V shed 3 bases and J 6 bases; nucleotides not matched to a gene: 5. The CDR3 nucleotides read TGCGCCAGCAGCTACCCGGGACAGGGGGCGGATACGCAGTATTTT. It yields the protein CASSYPGQGADTQYF. Filled out from reference TRBV5-1 and TRBJ2-3, the complete variable domain reads KAGVTQTPRYLIKTRGQQVTLSCSPISGHRSVSWYQQTPGQGLQFLFEYFSETQRNKGNFPGRFSGRQFSNSRSEMNVSTLELGDSALYLCASSYPGQGADTQYFGPGTRLTVL.

The CDR3 DNA follows: TGTGCCAGCAGTCGGGACAGGGGCACTGAAGCTTTCTTT. Its protein is CASSRDRGTEAFF. This sequence joins TRBV13 and TRBJ1-1; 10 nucleotides match TRBD1. The CDR3 runs to 13 residues. The junction had 2 bases not matched to a gene; V was cut back by 6 bases and J by 4 bases. CDR1 and CDR2 from the germline V gene are PRHDT and FYEKMQ (reference sequence).

Notes on this clone: The junction departs from the called germline gene at one end, perhaps through a read error. The rearrangement links TRBV18 to TRBJ2-2; 7 positions agree with TRBD1. Germline assignment: CDR1 KGHSH and CDR2 LQKENI. This CDR3 is 14 amino acids long. Written as DNA, the CDR3 is TGTGCCAGCTCACCATCGACAGGGTTCCAGGAGGTGTTTTTT. This sequence encodes CASSPSTGFQEVFF.

This chain links TRBV7-2 with TRBJ2-1, with D possibly matching TRBD1 (5 bases). The CDR3 length is 16 residues. V dropped 2 bases and J dropped 4 bases, with 15 bases sitting between them. CDR1 and CDR2 from the germline V gene are SGHTA and FQGNSA. The CDR3 DNA reads TGTGCCAGCAGCTTAAAAAGGCAGGGTGCATACAATGAGCAGTTCTTC. Its protein product is CASSLKRQGAYNEQFF.

This clone was observed once. The CDR3 DNA is TGTGCCACCAGCAGGACAGTTAGCAATCAGCCCCAGCATTTT. Translated: CATSRTVSNQPQHF. The chain recombines TRBV15 with TRBJ1-5; possibly TRBD1 for D (5 bases). Trimming removed 3 bases at V and 0 bases at J, with 6 bases between. The CDR3 sequence is 14 residues long. Germline V gene lookup returns CDR1 LNHNV and CDR2 YYDKDF (reference sequence).

This sequence joins TRBV4-3 and TRBJ1-3; a possible D gene is TRBD1 (6 bases). Trimming shortened V by 5 bases and J by 1 base, and 12 bases separated the two germline ends. CDR3 length: 15 amino acids. Germline values: CDR1 LGHNA, CDR2 YSLEER. The chain's CDR3 is CASSYDTGSGNTIYF. The DNA of the CDR3 is TGCGCCAGCAGCTACGATACAGGGTCTGGAAACACCATATATTTT.

The chain links TRBV19 to TRBJ2-7, with 7 bases aligning to TRBD1. V lost 1 base to trimming and J lost 0 bases; unmatched junction nucleotides: 3. The CDR3 is 15 residues long. Germline CDR1 and CDR2: LNHDA and SQIVND (reference sequence). This chain's CDR3 is CASSIVPGGSYEQYF. Here the CDR3 DNA reads TGTGCCAGTAGTATAGTCCCAGGGGGCTCCTACGAGCAGTACTTC.

This clone appeared a few times. V gene TRBV25-1 combines with J gene TRBJ2-3, with 12 bases aligning to TRBD2. Germline V gene sequence: CDR1 MGHDK, CDR2 SYGVNS. With 2 bases clipped from V and 5 bases from J, the junction kept 5 bases outside the gene matches. This CDR3 comprises 16 residues. The CDR3 nucleotides read TGTGCCAGCAGTGAACTTTGGACTAGCGGGGTAGATACGCAGTATTTT. Translation gives CASSELWTSGVDTQYF.

The chain carries TRBV30 and TRBJ1-2; D is unresolved. CDR3 length equals 17 residues. Per germline, CDR1 GTSNPN and CDR2 SVGIG (reference sequence). Between the trimmed V and J ends, which lost 3 bases and 0 bases, there was a span of 20 bases. The CDR3, as DNA: TGTGCCTGGAGCGCCCCGGGATGGGGAGTGCCTAACTATGGCTACACCTTC. This encodes CAWSAPGWGVPNYGYTF.

Comments on this clone: In the same sample, other DNA sequences code for this CDR3. The chain combines TRBV19 with TRBJ1-5, with 10 bases aligning to TRBD1. Per the germline V gene, CDR1 is LNHDA and CDR2 is SQIVND (reference sequence). The length of the CDR3 is 15 residues. Trimming cost V 3 bases and J 10 bases; bases outside gene matches: 9. CDR3 in DNA: TGTGCCAGTAGTATCGGACAGGGGGAGAGTCAACCCCAGCATTTT. The encoded protein is CASSIGQGESQPQHF.

This clone appeared a few times. The chain links TRBV7-2 to TRBJ2-3; 7 positions agree with TRBD2. The CDR3 spans 13 residues. CDR1 and CDR2 from the germline V gene are SGHTA and FQGNSA. The junction had 5 bases not matched to a gene; V was cut back by 3 bases and J by 8 bases. This CDR3 reads CASSFPGGGTQYF. In nucleotides, the CDR3 is TGTGCCAGCAGCTTTCCGGGGGGAGGTACGCAGTATTTT.

This clone is medium-sized in the sample. The chain has TRBV6-1 and TRBJ1-5; TRBD1 matches 8 bases. J gave up 11 bases and V 10 bases, and 16 bases lay outside the gene matches. CDR3 length equals 14 residues. Germline assignment: CDR1 MNHNS and CDR2 SASEGT. CDR3 residues: CATKTGDLRVAQHF. The CDR3 DNA is TGTGCCACCAAGACAGGGGACTTGAGGGTGGCCCAGCATTTT.

This clone was seen more than once but under ten times. This chain joins TRBV4-3 and TRBJ2-7, with D unclear. V was clipped by 6 bases and J by 0 bases, with 6 bases between them. The CDR3 sequence is 12 residues long. The germline V gene encodes CDR1 LGHNA and CDR2 YSLEER. CDR3 sequence: CASSGHSYEQYF. The CDR3, as DNA: TGCGCCAGCAGTGGGCACTCCTACGAGCAGTACTTC.

V is TRBV7-9 and J is TRBJ2-5, with D perhaps TRBD1 (5 bases). The V end was cut by 11 bases, the J end by 4 bases, with 17 bases between. CDR1 is SEHNR, CDR2 FQNEAQ, per germline (reference sequence). The CDR3 has 13 amino acids. CDR3 in DNA: TGTGCCGGGTTGGACACCAGGGTAGAGACCCAGTACTTC. Translated, it gives CAGLDTRVETQYF.

A few counts support this clone. Within the sample, other DNA sequences also encode this same CDR3. The chain joins TRBV6-6 to TRBJ1-5; D may be TRBD1 (5 bases). From germline, CDR1 is MNHNY and CDR2 SVGAGI (reference sequence). The ends were cut back, 6 bases at V and 0 bases at J, with 15 bases in the middle. This CDR3 has 16 amino acids. CDR3 coding DNA: TGTGCCAGCAGGCCCGGTGGAGGGACTAGCAATCAGCCCCAGCATTTT. Amino acid sequence: CASRPGGGTSNQPQHF.

CDR3 DNA: TGTGCCAGCAGTTCGCACTCGGCGGGGGGCTACGAGCAGTACTTC. Its translation: CASSSHSAGGYEQYF. The chain uses TRBV27 and TRBJ2-7, with TRBD2 identical over 8 bases. Germline loops: CDR1 MNHEY, CDR2 SMNVEV (reference sequence). V lost 4 bases to trimming and J lost 3 bases; unmatched junction nucleotides: 8. The CDR3 spans 15 residues.

The sample holds a few counts of this clone. The V and J genes are TRBV10-3 and TRBJ1-5; 9 positions match TRBD1. Germline V gene sequence: CDR1 ENHRY, CDR2 SYGVKD. CDR3 length equals 15 residues. The ends lost 6 bases at V and 4 bases at J; junction bases unmatched: 7. The CDR3 spells CAISEGQGNNQPQHF. The CDR3 DNA reads as TGTGCCATCAGCGAGGGACAGGGAAATAATCAGCCCCAGCATTTT.

This clone has more than one count but fewer than ten. The J gene is TRBJ2-3, the V gene TRBV18; perhaps TRBD2 as D (6 bases). Trimming removed 6 bases at V and 3 bases at J, with 19 bases between. CDR1 and CDR2 from the germline V gene are KGHSH and LQKENI. The CDR3 covers 16 residues. CDR3 sequence: CASSPLPGGGTDTQYF. The CDR3 region has the DNA TGTGCCAGCTCGCCTTTACCAGGTGGGGGGACAGATACGCAGTATTTT.